One and the same sample provided the 10 T cell receptor beta chains below, sequenced in a study of tumor and adjacent non-tumor tissue in lung cancer (dated by TCRdb to the late 2010s). The library was produced with multiplex PCR. The data were produced on an Illumina HiSeq 2500. TCRbeta libraries were constructed through three rounds of nested PCR with primers (Table S4) according to protocols modified from ARM-PCR. The raw public reads went through TCRdb reprocessing: fastp at Q25, MiXCR clone calling, in-frame beta chains kept. Each record represents a unique CDR3 protein, reported with the most common genes and DNA among its rows. In all, the sample holds 200,000 or so distinct CDR3 sequences, and 70% to 75% of those were seen once. The ten largest clones represent 20% to 25% of the sample. RNA was extracted from bulk unsorted tissue and checked for quality with a NanoDrop ND-1000 and an Agilent 2100.

Sequenced sample: lung tumor tissue. These receptor sequences come from a man in his sixties with non-small cell lung cancer.

The rearrangement links TRBV20-1 to TRBJ2-7; the D gene could be TRBD1 or TRBD2 (5 bases each). This CDR3 is built from 14 residues. CDR1 and CDR2 (germline): DFQATT, SNEGSKA (reference sequence). V lost 1 base and J lost 0, with 10 bases in between. The CDR3 is CSARVPGTSYEQYF. The CDR3 bases are TGCAGTGCTAGAGTCCCCGGGACCTCCTACGAGCAGTACTTC.

V usage is TRBV29-1 and J usage is TRBJ2-1; D gene unclear. Germline assignment: CDR1 SQVTM and CDR2 ANQGSEA. The CDR3 covers 12 residues. Deletions cut 6 bases from V and 5 bases from J, with 11 bases between. Here the CDR3 reads CSVVTEDNEQFF. Written as DNA, the CDR3 is TGCAGCGTAGTAACAGAGGACAATGAGCAGTTCTTC.

V gene TRBV11-2 combines with J gene TRBJ2-2; TRBD2 is a possible D gene (6 bases). V lost 0 bases and J 14 bases, leaving 19 bases between the germline ends. CDR1 SGHAT and CDR2 FQNNGV come from the germline V gene. The CDR3 is made up of 15 amino acids. CDR3 region: CASSLDRWSTGGLFF. The CDR3 DNA reads TGTGCCAGCAGCTTAGATCGGTGGAGCACCGGGGGACTGTTTTTT.

About this clonotype: An end of the junction does not agree with germline; a read error may underlie this. The V call is TRBV11-3, the J call TRBJ2-7; tentative D call: TRBD2 (7 bases). Germline V gene data show CDR1 as SGHNT and CDR2 as YENEEA. CDR3 size: 14 residues. CDR3 in DNA: TGTGCCAGCAGCTTACGTCCGGGGGGCTACGAGCAGAACTTC. This translates into CASSLRPGGYEQNF.

On this clonotype itself: Its ends do not fully match the called genes, so a read error is possible. The V gene is TRBV11-2, the J gene TRBJ2-1; D call uncertain. The length of the CDR3 is 14 residues. The germline V gene has CDR1 SGHAT and CDR2 FQNNGV. The CDR3 DNA sequence: TGTGCGAGCAGCTTAGTCTCCCGGAGCAATGAGCAGTTCTTC. Translation: CASSLVSRSNEQFF.

Notes on this clonotype: The final CDR3 position lacks the conserved phenylalanine or tryptophan, pointing to a likely read error. No DNA is shown, since the ends of the CDR3 on it are uncertain; the CDR3 is the one TCRdb lists. The rearrangement joins TRBV11-3 to TRBJ1-1. From its first to its last residue, the CDR3 has 14 amino acids. Per the germline V gene, CDR1 is SGHNT and CDR2 is YENEEA. The CDR3 sequence is CASSFGFPNTEACY.

A word on this clonotype: Germline and junction disagree at one end, which may indicate a read error. The V call is TRBV11-1, the J call TRBJ2-1; no clear D gene. CDR3 length: 11 amino acids. Germline lookup yields CDR1 SGHAT and CDR2 FQDESV (reference sequence). CDR3 loop: CVSSLYAKRFF. Written as DNA, the CDR3 is TGTGTCAGCAGCTTATATGCTAAGCGGTTCTTC.

On this clonotype: A single base separates this from a much larger clone, so it may be a read error. The J gene is TRBJ1-5, the V gene TRBV4-1; no clear D gene. Germline V gene sequence: CDR1 MGHRA, CDR2 YSYEKL. This CDR3 has 14 residues. V gave up 1 base and J gave up 5 bases, with 9 bases separating them. The CDR3 coding sequence is TGCGCCAGCAGCCAAGCACTGGGCGATCAGCCCCAGCATTTT. Translating it yields CASSQALGDQPQHF.

As to this clonotype: A read error may be the cause here, since a much bigger clone is one base away. The chain uses TRBV4-2 and TRBJ1-5; D perhaps matches TRBD1 (5 bases). Germline CDR1 LGHNA, CDR2 YNFKEQ. Trimming cost V 0 bases and J 5 bases, with 11 bases left between them. The CDR3 covers 15 residues. CDR3 in DNA: TGTGCCAGCAGCCAAGATAGACAGATCCATCAGCCCCAGCATTTT. Its translation: CASSQDRQIHQPQHF.

As for this clonotype: This likely comes from a read error, as the CDR3 has no conserved phenylalanine or tryptophan at its end. For the CDR3, the DNA is TGTGCCAGCGGTCCCCTCGGGACAGGGAGCTATCAGCCCCAGCATTTA. Encoded protein: CASGPLGTGSYQPQHL. The gene calls are TRBV12-3 or TRBV12-4 and TRBJ1-5, with 9 bases aligning to TRBD1. The junction had 13 bases not matched to a gene; V was cut back by 8 bases and J by 5 bases. This CDR3 has 16 residues.